Sequencing of this T cell receptor beta chain was carried out in a study of CD8 T cells in Susac syndrome. The sequenced target, TCR beta, came from blood CD8+ and CD4+ T cells. TEMRA cells were FACS-enriched and CD8+ and CD4+ T cells negatively isolated. About 0.5 to 1 ug RNA was reverse transcribed with random hexamers. TCRdb fed the immunoSEQ multiplex PCR reads into MiXCR, producing one record per CDR3 protein. The top ten clones hold about 0.08% of a sample with roughly 150,000 distinct CDR3 sequences, under 97% of them seen once. Looked up from germline, CDR1 is SGHRS and CDR2 is YFSETQ. The CDR3 runs to 16 residues. Trimming left V 8 bases short and J 0 bases short, with 15 bases between.

This clonotype was sampled from a human donor with Susac syndrome. Sequenced: CD4+ T cells from PBMCs. The chain is built from TRBV5-1 and TRBJ2-6, with a tentative D call TRBD2 (6 bases). The CDR3 region is CASGGVPSSGANVLTF. As DNA, the CDR3 is TGCGCCAGTGGAGGGGTCCCCTCCTCTGGGGCCAACGTCCTGACTTTC.